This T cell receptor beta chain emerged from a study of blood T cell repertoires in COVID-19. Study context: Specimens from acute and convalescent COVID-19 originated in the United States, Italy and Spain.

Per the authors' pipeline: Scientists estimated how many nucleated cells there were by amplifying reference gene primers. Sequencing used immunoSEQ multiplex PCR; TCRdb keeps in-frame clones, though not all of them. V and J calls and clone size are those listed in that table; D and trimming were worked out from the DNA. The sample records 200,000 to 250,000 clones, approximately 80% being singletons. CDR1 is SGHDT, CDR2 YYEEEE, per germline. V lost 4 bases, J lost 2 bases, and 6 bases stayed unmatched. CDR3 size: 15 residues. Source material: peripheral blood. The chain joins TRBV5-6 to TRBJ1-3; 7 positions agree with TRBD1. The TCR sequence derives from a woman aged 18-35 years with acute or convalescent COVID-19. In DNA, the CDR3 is TGTGCCAGCAGCCAGGGGGTATACCCTGGAAACACCATATATTTT. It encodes CASSQGVYPGNTIYF. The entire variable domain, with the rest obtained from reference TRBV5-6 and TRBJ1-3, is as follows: DAGVTQSPTHLIKTRGQQVTLRCSPKSGHDTVSWYQQALGQGPQFIFQYYEEEERQRGNFPDRFSGHQFPNYSSELNVNALLLGDSALYLCASSQGVYPGNTIYFGEGSWLTVV.